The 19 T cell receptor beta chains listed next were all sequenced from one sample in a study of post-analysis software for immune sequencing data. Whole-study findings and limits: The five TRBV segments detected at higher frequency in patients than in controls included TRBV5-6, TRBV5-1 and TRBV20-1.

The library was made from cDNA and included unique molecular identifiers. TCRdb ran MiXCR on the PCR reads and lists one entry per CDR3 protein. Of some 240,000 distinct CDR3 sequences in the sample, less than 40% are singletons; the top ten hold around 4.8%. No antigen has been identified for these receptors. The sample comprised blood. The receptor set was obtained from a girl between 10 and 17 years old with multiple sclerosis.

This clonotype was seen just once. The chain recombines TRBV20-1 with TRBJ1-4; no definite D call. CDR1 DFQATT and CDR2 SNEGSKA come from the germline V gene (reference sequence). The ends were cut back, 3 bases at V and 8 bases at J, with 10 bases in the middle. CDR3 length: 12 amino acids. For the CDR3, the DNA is TGCAGTGCTAGTGGTCGCACCGAAAAACTGTTTTTT. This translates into CSASGRTEKLFF.

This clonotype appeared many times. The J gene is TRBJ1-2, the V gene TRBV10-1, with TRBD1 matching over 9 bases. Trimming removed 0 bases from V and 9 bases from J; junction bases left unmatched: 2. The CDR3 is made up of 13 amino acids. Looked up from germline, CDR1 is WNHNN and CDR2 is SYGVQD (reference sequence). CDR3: CASSESGQGRYTF. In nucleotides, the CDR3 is TGCGCCAGCAGTGAGTCGGGACAGGGACGCTACACCTTC.

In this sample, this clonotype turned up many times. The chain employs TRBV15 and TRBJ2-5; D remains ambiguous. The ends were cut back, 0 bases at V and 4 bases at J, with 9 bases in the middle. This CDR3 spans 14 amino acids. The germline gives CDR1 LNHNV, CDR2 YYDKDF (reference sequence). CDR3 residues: CATSRDPPPETQYF. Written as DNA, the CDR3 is TGTGCCACCAGCAGAGATCCTCCCCCAGAGACCCAGTACTTC.

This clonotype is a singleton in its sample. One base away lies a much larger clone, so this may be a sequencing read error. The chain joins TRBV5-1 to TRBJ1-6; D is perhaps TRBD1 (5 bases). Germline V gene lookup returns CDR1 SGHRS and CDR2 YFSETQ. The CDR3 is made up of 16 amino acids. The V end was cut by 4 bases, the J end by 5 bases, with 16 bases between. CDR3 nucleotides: TGCGCCAGCAGCATTACCGGGGCAGGGAATAATTCACCCCTCCACTTT. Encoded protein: CASSITGAGNNSPLHF.

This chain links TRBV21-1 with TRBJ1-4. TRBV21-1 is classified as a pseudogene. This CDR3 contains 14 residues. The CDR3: CAASCALTNEKLFF. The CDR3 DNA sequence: TGTGCCGCGTCGTGTGCGTTAACTAATGAAAAACTGTTTTTT.

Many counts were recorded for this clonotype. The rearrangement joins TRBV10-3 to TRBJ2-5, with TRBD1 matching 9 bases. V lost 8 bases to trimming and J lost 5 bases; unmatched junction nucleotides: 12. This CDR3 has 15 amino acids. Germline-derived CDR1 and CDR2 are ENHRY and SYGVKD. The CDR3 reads CAIASGQGIEETQYF. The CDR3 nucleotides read TGTGCCATCGCGTCGGGACAGGGAATCGAGGAGACCCAGTACTTC.

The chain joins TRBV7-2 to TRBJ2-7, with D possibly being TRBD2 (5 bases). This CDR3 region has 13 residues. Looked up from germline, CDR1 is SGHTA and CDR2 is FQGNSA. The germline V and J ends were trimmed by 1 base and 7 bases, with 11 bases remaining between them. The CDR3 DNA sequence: TGTGCCAGCAGCTTAGTCGTGGGGAGAGAGCAGTACTTC. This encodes CASSLVVGREQYF.

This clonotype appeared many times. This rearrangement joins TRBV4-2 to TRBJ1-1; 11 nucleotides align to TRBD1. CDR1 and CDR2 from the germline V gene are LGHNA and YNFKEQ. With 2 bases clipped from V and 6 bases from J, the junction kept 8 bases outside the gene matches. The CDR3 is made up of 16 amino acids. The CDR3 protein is CASSQSRDRGIAEAFF. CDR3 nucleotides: TGTGCCAGCAGCCAAAGCCGGGACAGGGGGATCGCTGAAGCTTTCTTT.

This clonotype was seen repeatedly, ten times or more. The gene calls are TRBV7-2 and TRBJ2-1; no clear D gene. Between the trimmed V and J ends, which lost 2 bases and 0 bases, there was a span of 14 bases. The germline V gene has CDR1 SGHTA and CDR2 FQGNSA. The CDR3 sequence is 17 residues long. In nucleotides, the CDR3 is TGTGCCAGCAGCTTATCCATTGGCTCTGACTCCTACAATGAGCAGTTCTTC. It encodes CASSLSIGSDSYNEQFF.

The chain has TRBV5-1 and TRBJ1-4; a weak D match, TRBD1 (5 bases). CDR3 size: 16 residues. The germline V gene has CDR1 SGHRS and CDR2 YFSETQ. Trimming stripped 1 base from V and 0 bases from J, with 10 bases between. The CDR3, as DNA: TGCGCCAGCAGCTTGTCCCCAGGGTCAACTAATGAAAAACTGTTTTTT. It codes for CASSLSPGSTNEKLFF. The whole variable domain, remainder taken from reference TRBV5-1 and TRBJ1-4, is KAGVTQTPRYLIKTRGQQVTLSCSPISGHRSVSWYQQTPGQGLQFLFEYFSETQRNKGNFPGRFSGRQFSNSRSEMNVSTLELGDSALYLCASSLSPGSTNEKLFFGSGTQLSVL.

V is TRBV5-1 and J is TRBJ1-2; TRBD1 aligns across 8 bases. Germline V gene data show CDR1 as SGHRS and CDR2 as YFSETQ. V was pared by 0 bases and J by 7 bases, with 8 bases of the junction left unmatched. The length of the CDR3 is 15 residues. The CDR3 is CASSLDTGGSAGYTF. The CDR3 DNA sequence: TGCGCCAGCAGCTTGGATACAGGGGGGTCTGCTGGCTACACCTTC.

CDR3: CASSLTGDGYTQYF. CDR3 DNA: TGCGCCAGCAGCTTGACGGGAGATGGTTATACGCAGTATTTT. This rearrangement joins TRBV5-1 to TRBJ2-3; tentatively, D is TRBD2 (6 bases). The germline gives CDR1 SGHRS, CDR2 YFSETQ. V lost 1 base and J 7 bases, leaving 13 bases between the germline ends. This CDR3 is 14 amino acids long.

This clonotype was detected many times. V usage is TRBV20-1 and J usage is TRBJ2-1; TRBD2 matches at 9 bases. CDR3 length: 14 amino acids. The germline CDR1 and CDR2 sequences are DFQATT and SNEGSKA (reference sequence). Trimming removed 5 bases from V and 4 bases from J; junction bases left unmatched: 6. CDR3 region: CSALGLARYNEQFF. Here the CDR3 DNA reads TGCAGTGCTCTAGGACTAGCGAGATACAATGAGCAGTTCTTC.

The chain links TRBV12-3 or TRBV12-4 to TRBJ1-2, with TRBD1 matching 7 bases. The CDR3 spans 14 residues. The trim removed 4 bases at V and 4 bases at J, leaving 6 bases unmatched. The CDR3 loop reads CASSSQGTGYGYTF. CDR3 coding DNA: TGTGCCAGCAGTTCACAGGGGACGGGCTATGGCTACACCTTC.

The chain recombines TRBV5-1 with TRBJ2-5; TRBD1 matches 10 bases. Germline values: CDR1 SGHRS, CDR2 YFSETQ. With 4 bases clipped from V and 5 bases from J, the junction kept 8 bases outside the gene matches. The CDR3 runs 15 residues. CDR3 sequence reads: CASSPPGQGLETQYF. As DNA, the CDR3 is TGCGCCAGCAGCCCGCCGGGACAGGGGTTGGAGACCCAGTACTTC.

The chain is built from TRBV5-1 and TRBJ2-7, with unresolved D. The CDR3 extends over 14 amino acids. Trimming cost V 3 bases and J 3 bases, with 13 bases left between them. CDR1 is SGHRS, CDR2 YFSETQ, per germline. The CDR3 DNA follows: TGCGCCAGCAGCTGGGATGGACGCAGCTACGAGCAGTACTTC. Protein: CASSWDGRSYEQYF.

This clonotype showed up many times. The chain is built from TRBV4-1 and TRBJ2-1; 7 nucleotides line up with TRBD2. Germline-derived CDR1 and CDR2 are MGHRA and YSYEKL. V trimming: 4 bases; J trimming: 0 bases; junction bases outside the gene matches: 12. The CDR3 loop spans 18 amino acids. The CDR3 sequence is CASSLLETSSSSYNEQFF. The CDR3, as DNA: TGCGCCAGCAGCCTATTGGAGACTAGCTCTAGCTCCTACAATGAGCAGTTCTTC.

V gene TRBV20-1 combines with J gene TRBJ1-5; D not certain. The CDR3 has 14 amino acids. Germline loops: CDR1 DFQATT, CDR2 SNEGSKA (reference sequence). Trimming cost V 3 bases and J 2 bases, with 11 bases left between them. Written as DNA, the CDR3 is TGCAGTGCTAGTCGGGGTGGGCGCAATCAGCCCCAGCATTTT. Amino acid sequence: CSASRGGRNQPQHF.

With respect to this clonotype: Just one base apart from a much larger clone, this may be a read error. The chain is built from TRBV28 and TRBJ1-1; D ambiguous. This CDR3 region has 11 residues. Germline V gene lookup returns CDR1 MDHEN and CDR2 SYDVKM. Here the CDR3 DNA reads TGTGCCAGCAATAAGAACACTGAAGCTCTCTTT. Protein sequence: CASNKNTEALF. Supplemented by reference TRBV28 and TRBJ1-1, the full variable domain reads DVKVTQSSRYLVKRTGEKVFLECVQDMDHENMFWYRQDPGLGLRLIYFSYDVKMKEKGDIPEGYSVSREKKERFSLILESASTNQTSMYLCASNKNTEALFGQGTRLTVV.